The 5 T cell receptor beta chains reported below all come from one sample, sequenced in a study of T cell responses to AZD1222 COVID-19 vaccine. Profiled with immunoSEQ multiplex PCR; TCRdb holds only in-frame clones, not every one. This table has over 100,000 clones, around 85% appearing once. Sequences were derived from peripheral blood, sampled on day 0 of AZD1222 vaccination. These receptors all come from an adult in good health.

The gene calls are TRBV7-2 and TRBJ2-4; 7 bases are a match to TRBD2. The ends lost 0 bases at V and 4 bases at J; junction bases unmatched: 3. CDR3 length: 15 residues. From germline, CDR1 is SGHTA and CDR2 FQGNSA. The CDR3 DNA sequence: TGTGCCAGCAGCTTAGCCGGGGGACTAAAAAACATTCAGTACTTC. It yields the protein CASSLAGGLKNIQYF.

The chain carries TRBV28 and TRBJ2-6; 8 nucleotides match TRBD1. CDR1 and CDR2 (germline): MDHEN, SYDVKM. V trimming: 5 bases; J trimming: 2 bases; junction bases outside the gene matches: 17. The CDR3 totals 20 residues. CDR3 bases: TGTGCCAGCAGTCCTATGAGCCGCGGACAGGGAAATACTGGGGCCAACGTCCTGACTTTC. It codes for CASSPMSRGQGNTGANVLTF.

This clone appeared a single time. The V gene is TRBV30, the J gene TRBJ1-1, with a weak D call TRBD1 (6 bases). CDR1 is GTSNPN and CDR2 is SVGIG in the germline V gene (reference sequence). This CDR3 region has 14 residues. V lost 2 bases and J 4 bases, leaving 14 bases between the germline ends. CDR3 sequence reads: CAWSPGTLGTEAFF. In DNA, the CDR3 is TGTGCCTGGAGTCCCGGGACACTGGGCACTGAAGCTTTCTTT.

The chain employs TRBV28 and TRBJ2-7; unclear D gene. CDR1 and CDR2 from the germline V gene are MDHEN and SYDVKM. The CDR3 contains 12 residues. V dropped 6 bases and J dropped 4 bases, with 10 bases sitting between them. The CDR3 protein is CASRPDIYEQYF. The CDR3 DNA is TGTGCCAGCAGGCCAGATATTTACGAGCAGTACTTC.

In this sample, this clone turned up once. The chain links TRBV5-4 to TRBJ2-3; no definite D call. Between the trimmed V and J ends, which lost 4 bases and 2 bases, there was a span of 11 bases. Germline CDR1 and CDR2: SGHNT and YYREEE (reference sequence). The CDR3 consists of 14 residues. CDR3 amino acids: CASSPGPFTDTQYF. CDR3 sequence (DNA): TGTGCCAGCAGCCCGGGCCCCTTCACAGATACGCAGTATTTT.